These 25 T cell receptor beta chains originate from one sample sequenced in a study of blood T cell repertoires in COVID-19. Produced via immunoSEQ multiplex PCR; TCRdb's table is partial and in-frame only. The sample records some 72,000 clones, over 85% being singletons. The sample comprised peripheral blood. The receptors come from a man in his fifties with active COVID-19.

The chain recombines TRBV4-2 with TRBJ2-5; no reliable D call. This CDR3 is 17 amino acids long. Trimming took off 0 bases at V and 7 bases at J, with 21 bases between the two ends. CDR1 is LGHNA and CDR2 is YNFKEQ in the germline V gene. The CDR3 coding sequence is TGTGCCAGCAGCCAAGATCTGGTATCCGAGACTCCTGGGACCCAGTACTTC. Its translation is CASSQDLVSETPGTQYF.

The chain links TRBV3-1 (or the pseudogene TRBV3-2) to TRBJ2-1, with TRBD1 matching over 8 bases. With V trimmed by 6 bases and J by 0 bases, 1 base remained unmatched. This CDR3 is 14 amino acids long. Germline values: CDR1 LGHDT, CDR2 YNNKEL (reference sequence). This CDR3 is CASRGQDSYNEQFF. For the CDR3, the DNA is TGTGCCAGCAGGGGACAGGACTCCTACAATGAGCAGTTCTTC.

This clone was counted once. The chain recombines TRBV10-3 with TRBJ2-1; 12 nucleotides align to TRBD2. This CDR3 has 15 residues. The V and J ends lost 6 bases and 4 bases, in that order; junction bases with no gene match: 4. Per germline, CDR1 ENHRY and CDR2 SYGVKD. The CDR3: CAISPTSGGYNEQFF. Here the CDR3 DNA reads TGTGCCATCAGCCCTACTAGCGGGGGGTACAATGAGCAGTTCTTC.

This chain connects TRBV19 to TRBJ1-1; D is ambiguous. The V and J ends lost 4 bases and 2 bases respectively, with 11 bases between them. CDR3 length: 14 amino acids. CDR1 is LNHDA and CDR2 is SQIVND in the germline V gene (reference sequence). CDR3 protein: CASSREVRNTEAFF. The CDR3 DNA follows: TGTGCCAGTAGTAGGGAGGTAAGAAACACTGAAGCTTTCTTT.

CDR3 sequence (DNA): TGTGCCAGCTCAGGGAGACAGGGCTCCTACGAGCAGTACTTC. Residues: CASSGRQGSYEQYF. The rearrangement uses TRBV18 and TRBJ2-7; TRBD1 matches 7 bases. The germline V gene encodes CDR1 KGHSH and CDR2 LQKENI. V was clipped by 5 bases and J by 0 bases; unmatched bases: 4. The CDR3 runs 14 residues.

This sequence joins TRBV27 and TRBJ2-7; D not certain. The V gene lost 4 bases and the J gene lost 6 bases, with 10 bases spanning the gap. CDR3 length: 12 residues. CDR1 and CDR2 from the germline V gene are MNHEY and SMNVEV (reference sequence). The CDR3 is CASSYLSGEQYF. DNA for the CDR3: TGTGCCAGCAGTTACCTATCGGGCGAGCAGTACTTC.

The rearrangement links TRBV7-9 to TRBJ1-1; the D gene is possibly TRBD1 (6 bases). Trimming pared 4 bases from V and 8 bases from J, leaving 11 bases between. The CDR3 contains 12 residues. Germline V lookup: CDR1 SEHNR, CDR2 FQNEAQ (reference sequence). Written as DNA, the CDR3 is TGTGCCAGCAGCTCCGGGACACCAGAAGCTTTCTTT. This encodes CASSSGTPEAFF.

The chain is built from TRBV18 and TRBJ1-1, with D unresolved. Germline lookup yields CDR1 KGHSH and CDR2 LQKENI. V lost 3 bases, J lost 10 bases, and 15 bases lay in between. This CDR3 has 13 amino acids. CDR3 region: CASSPSFDGGAFF. The DNA of the CDR3 is TGTGCCAGCTCACCCTCGTTCGACGGAGGAGCTTTCTTT. Based on the CDR3 plus reference TRBV18 and TRBJ1-1, the full variable domain is NAGVMQNPRHLVRRRGQEARLRCSPMKGHSHVYWYRQLPEEGLKFMVYLQKENIIDESGMPKERFSAEFPKEGPSILRIQQVVRGDSAAYFCASSPSFDGGAFFGQGTRLTVV.

This CDR3 reads CASSGHQRTGELFF. CDR3 bases: TGCGCCAGCAGCGGACACCAACGGACCGGGGAGCTGTTTTTT. The chain carries TRBV4-1 and TRBJ2-2; a weak D match, TRBD1 (5 bases). V dropped 5 bases and J dropped 5 bases, with 12 bases sitting between them. The CDR3 runs to 14 residues. CDR1 is MGHRA, CDR2 YSYEKL, per germline.

The chain employs TRBV19 and TRBJ1-5; TRBD1 matches at 12 bases. This CDR3 region has 16 residues. CDR1 and CDR2 from the germline V gene are LNHDA and SQIVND (reference sequence). J lost 6 bases, V lost 1 base, and 4 bases had no gene match. CDR3 in amino acids: CASSIGGQGAIQPQHF. CDR3 nucleotides: TGTGCCAGTAGTATAGGGGGACAGGGGGCGATTCAGCCCCAGCATTTT.

The chain links TRBV5-8 to TRBJ1-6; no clear D gene. CDR3 size: 18 residues. Looked up from germline, CDR1 is SGHTS and CDR2 is YDEGEE. The germline V and J ends were trimmed by 5 bases and 1 base, with 19 bases remaining between them. The CDR3 region is CASSWAVSSRSYNSPLHF. The CDR3 DNA sequence: TGTGCCAGCAGTTGGGCCGTATCCTCCAGGTCCTATAATTCACCCCTCCACTTT. The variable domain in full, with the rest retrieved from reference TRBV5-8 and TRBJ1-6, is EAGVTQSPTHLIKTRGQQATLRCSPISGHTSVYWYQQALGLGLQFLLWYDEGEERNRGNFPPRFSGRQFPNYSSELNVNALELEDSALYLCASSWAVSSRSYNSPLHFGNGTRLTVT.

Written as DNA, the CDR3 is TGTGCCAGCAGTTACTCACCGTCCGGTGAGCAGTTCTTC. This translates into CASSYSPSGEQFF. This chain uses TRBV6-5 with TRBJ2-1; D call uncertain. Germline lookup yields CDR1 MNHEY and CDR2 SVGAGI. The length of the CDR3 is 13 residues. The V and J ends lost 0 bases and 9 bases respectively, with 9 bases between them.

The V gene is TRBV7-9, the J gene TRBJ1-2; the match to TRBD1 covers 10 bases. The CDR3 covers 16 residues. The V and J ends lost 3 bases and 4 bases, in that order; junction bases with no gene match: 8. The germline CDR1 and CDR2 sequences are SEHNR and FQNEAQ (reference sequence). DNA for the CDR3: TGTGCCAGCAGCTTGGGACAGGGGACACTTGGCTATGGCTACACCTTC. Encoded protein: CASSLGQGTLGYGYTF.

The V call is TRBV6-2 or TRBV6-3, the J call TRBJ1-5, with D perhaps TRBD1 (6 bases). Germline loops: CDR1 MNHEY, CDR2 SVGEGT. This CDR3 spans 15 amino acids. Trimming took 6 bases from V and 3 from J, leaving 15 bases between them. The CDR3 bases are TGTGCCAGCAGCTCCTTTGGGACAAACAATCAGCCCCAGCATTTT. The encoded protein is CASSSFGTNNQPQHF.

V usage is TRBV7-3 and J usage is TRBJ2-1; D is perhaps TRBD1 (5 bases). Germline-derived CDR1 and CDR2 are SGHTA and FQGTGA. Trimming left V 4 bases short and J 0 bases short, with 7 bases between. The CDR3 loop spans 14 amino acids. This CDR3 reads CASSSDSSYNEQFF. The CDR3 region has the DNA TGTGCCAGCAGCTCAGACAGCTCCTACAATGAGCAGTTCTTC. The variable domain in full, with the rest retrieved from reference TRBV7-3 and TRBJ2-1, is GAGVSQTPSNKVTEKGKYVELRCDPISGHTALYWYRQSLGQGPEFLIYFQGTGAADDSGLPNDRFFAVRPEGSVSTLKIQRTERGDSAVYLCASSSDSSYNEQFFGPGTRLTVL.

This chain links TRBV7-9 with TRBJ1-4; unclear D gene. Germline V gene data show CDR1 as SEHNR and CDR2 as FQNEAQ (reference sequence). This CDR3 is 15 amino acids long. V lost 2 bases and J 4 bases, leaving 11 bases between the germline ends. CDR3 sequence: CASSLPGRLNEKLFF. Here the CDR3 DNA reads TGTGCCAGCAGCTTACCCGGCAGACTTAATGAAAAACTGTTTTTT.

CDR3 sequence (DNA): TGCGCCAGCAGCTTGTCCTACCAAGAGACCCAGTACTTC. This gives the protein CASSLSYQETQYF. The chain joins TRBV5-1 to TRBJ2-5; D is unresolved. V gave up 1 base and J gave up 0 bases, with 4 bases separating them. Germline values: CDR1 SGHRS, CDR2 YFSETQ. This CDR3 region has 13 residues.

The rearrangement links TRBV7-2 to TRBJ2-7; the D is unclear. Trimming left V 5 bases short and J 4 bases short, with 9 bases between. The CDR3 loop spans 12 amino acids. Germline CDR1 and CDR2: SGHTA and FQGNSA. The CDR3 loop is CASSVNRYEQYF. The CDR3 DNA reads TGTGCCAGCAGCGTAAACAGATACGAGCAGTACTTC.

The rearrangement links TRBV28 to TRBJ1-2, with D maybe TRBD1 (6 bases). CDR3 size: 13 residues. Germline V CDR1 and CDR2: MDHEN, SYDVKM. Trimming removed 3 bases from V and 7 bases from J, with 12 bases in between. DNA for the CDR3: TGTGCCAGCAGTTTTGGGCAGGGGTTTGGCTACACCTTC. This encodes CASSFGQGFGYTF.

The J gene is TRBJ2-7, the V gene TRBV2, with D tentatively TRBD2 (7 bases). Germline values: CDR1 SNHLY, CDR2 FYNNEI. V gave up 7 bases and J gave up 0 bases, with 13 bases separating them. The CDR3 has 14 residues. The CDR3, as DNA: TGTGCCAGCATGGGAGGGGGGACCTCCTACGAGCAGTACTTC. Translation: CASMGGGTSYEQYF.

This chain uses TRBV2 with TRBJ2-7, with 10 bases lining up with TRBD1. The CDR3 sequence is 15 residues long. CDR1 is SNHLY, CDR2 FYNNEI, per germline. J gave up 4 bases and V 8 bases, and 11 bases lay outside the gene matches. DNA for the CDR3: TGTGCCAGCGCCGACAGGGGGCGGTGGGGTTACGAGCAGTACTTC. Protein product: CASADRGRWGYEQYF.

This chain uses TRBV28 with TRBJ1-6; a possible D gene is TRBD1 (6 bases). Germline V gives CDR1 MDHEN, CDR2 SYDVKM. V dropped 3 bases and J dropped 7 bases, with 13 bases sitting between them. This CDR3 has 15 amino acids. In nucleotides, the CDR3 is TGTGCCAGCAGTTTCAGGGGATTTATAAATTCACCCCTCCACTTT. This codes for CASSFRGFINSPLHF.

This clone has just a few counts. The chain uses TRBV28 and TRBJ1-6, with D tentatively TRBD1 (5 bases). The CDR3 contains 15 residues. Germline CDR1 and CDR2: MDHEN and SYDVKM. The V end lost 2 bases, the J end lost 7 bases, and 12 bases lay between the germline ends. The DNA for the CDR3 is TGTGCCAGCAGTTTAATGGTCCAGGGAAATTCACCCCTCCACTTT. This codes for CASSLMVQGNSPLHF.

The chain recombines TRBV28 with TRBJ2-2, with D tentatively TRBD2 (6 bases). CDR3 size: 12 residues. CDR1 and CDR2 from the germline V gene are MDHEN and SYDVKM. V was shortened by 11 bases and J by 3 bases, with 10 bases between the two germline ends. In DNA form, the CDR3 reads TGTGCCGGAGGGACTTACACCGGGGAGCTGTTTTTT. Amino acids: CAGGTYTGELFF.

This clone was picked up a small number of times. V and J are TRBV19 and TRBJ2-7; 11 bases are a match to TRBD2. CDR1 and CDR2 (germline): LNHDA, SQIVND (reference sequence). V lost 6 bases and J lost 6; bases outside the gene matches: 7. The CDR3 length is 14 residues. CDR3 nucleotides: TGTGCCAGTAGCGGAAGGACTAGCGGGTTCGAGCAGTACTTC. This sequence encodes CASSGRTSGFEQYF.